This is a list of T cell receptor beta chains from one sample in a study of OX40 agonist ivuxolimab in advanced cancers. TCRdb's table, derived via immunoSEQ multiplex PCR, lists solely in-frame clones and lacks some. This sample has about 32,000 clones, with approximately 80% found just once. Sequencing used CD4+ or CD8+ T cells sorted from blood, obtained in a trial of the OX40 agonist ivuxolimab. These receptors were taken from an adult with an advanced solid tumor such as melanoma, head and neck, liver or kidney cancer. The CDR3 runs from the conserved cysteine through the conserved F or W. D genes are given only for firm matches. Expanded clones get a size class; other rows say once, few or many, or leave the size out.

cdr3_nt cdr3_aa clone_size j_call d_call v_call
TGTGCCAGCAGCTCGGTTAAGGGACTCTCCTACGAGCAGTACTTC CASSSVKGLSYEQYF . TRBJ2-7 . TRBV21-1
TGTGCCAGCAGTTCGGGGATAGCCTACGAGCAGTACTTC CASSSGIAYEQYF . TRBJ2-7 . TRBV6-6
TGTGCCAGCAGTCCTTCGGGACAGGGGGGAGGCGGCTACACCTTC CASSPSGQGGGGYTF . TRBJ1-2 TRBD1 TRBV6-5
TGTGCCAGCAGCGCAAACGCAGGGACCAAAAACATTCAGTACTTC CASSANAGTKNIQYF . TRBJ2-4 . TRBV9
TGTGCCATCAGGAACAGGGGCGGGGGAGATACGCAGTATTTT CAIRNRGGGDTQYF . TRBJ2-3 . TRBV10-3
TGTGCCAGCAGCCGGACTAGCGGGGGCTACAATGAGCAGTTCTTC CASSRTSGGYNEQFF medium-sized TRBJ2-1 TRBD2 TRBV6-5
TGCGCCAGCAGCGAGGGAGACAGGGGGGGACACAATGAGCAGTTCTTC CASSEGDRGGHNEQFF . TRBJ2-1 TRBD1 TRBV5-1
TGTGCCAGCAGCTTAGAGTGGGGTTACGGCTACACCTTC CASSLEWGYGYTF . TRBJ1-2 . TRBV7-9
TGTGCCAGCAGCTTAGCTGGGCAGGGAAGCACAGATACGCAGTATTTT CASSLAGQGSTDTQYF . TRBJ2-3 . TRBV11-2
TGTGCCAGCAGGAGGGTCAGCTCCTACGAGCAGTACTTC CASRRVSSYEQYF . TRBJ2-7 . TRBV28
TGTGCCACGGGGGGAGGTACAGGGCTTTCTGGCGAGCAGTACTTC CATGGGTGLSGEQYF . TRBJ2-7 . TRBV10-3
TGTGCCAGCAGCTTTGGGGGCTACACCCGCTACAATGAGCAGTTCTTC CASSFGGYTRYNEQFF . TRBJ2-1 . TRBV5-4
TGTGCCAGCAGTCCCGGACAGGTATCCTACGAGCAGTACTTC CASSPGQVSYEQYF . TRBJ2-7 TRBD1 TRBV28
TGTGCCAGCAGCGAAACAGGGGGTCTTGAAGCTTTCTTT CASSETGGLEAFF . TRBJ1-1 TRBD1 TRBV5-6
TGTGCCAGCAGTGTAGGAGATACGCAGTATTTT CASSVGDTQYF few TRBJ2-3 . TRBV2
TGCGCCAGCAGCCAAGTCCTGCGTTCCTTCCAGCCCCAGCATTTT CASSQVLRSFQPQHF . TRBJ1-5 . TRBV4-1
TGTGCCAGCAGCTTAGGGTACGCTAGCGGAGGGGTGGAGACCCAGTACTTC CASSLGYASGGVETQYF . TRBJ2-5 TRBD2 TRBV7-2
TGTGCCAGCAGCTTAGAATGGACTAGCGGGGGACTAACCTACGAGCAGTACTTC CASSLEWTSGGLTYEQYF . TRBJ2-7 TRBD2 TRBV7-8
TGTGCCAGTAGTCCGGGACAGGTCAATCAGCCCCAGCATTTT CASSPGQVNQPQHF . TRBJ1-5 TRBD1 TRBV19
TGTGCCAGCAGCTTAGTGGGACAGGGATGGGTCTATGGCTACACCTTC CASSLVGQGWVYGYTF . TRBJ1-2 TRBD1 TRBV11-2
TGTGCCAGCAGAAAGACTAGCGGGTTTATACTACGGGAGCAGTACTTC CASRKTSGFILREQYF . TRBJ2-7 TRBD2 TRBV5-6
TGTGCCAGCAGCTTAGAGTGGACTGAAGAGACCCAGTACTTC CASSLEWTEETQYF . TRBJ2-5 . TRBV7-2
TGCGCCAGCAGAATGGACAGCGCGAACACCGGGGAGCTGTTTTTT CASRMDSANTGELFF . TRBJ2-2 . TRBV10-2